This TCR beta chain was recovered during a study of T cell responses to AZD1222 COVID-19 vaccine (dated by TCRdb to about 2021). As for the study more broadly: AZD1222 recipients with second doses at about 4 weeks or about 12 weeks were pooled, because spike-specific TCR depth and breadth did not differ between schedules. TCR sequencing was performed for more than 230 trial participants, of whom roughly 200 were given two doses of AZD1222 and 26 were given two doses of MenACWY control vaccine. Enrollment into the trials was organized by age into subgroups of 18-55, 56-69 and 70-plus years, and those subgroups contained approximately 160, 26 and 62 TCR-sequenced participants, respectively. Broader findings and caveats from the paper: CD4 TCRs associated with the vaccine covered the entire spike protein, and the dominant responses were in regions 160-218 and 743-854. In the small 56-69-year group, the increase in depth fell short of significance, most likely because of low power. Because no day 14 peak-response samples were available, repertoires were characterized only after the peak T cell response. Epitopes outside the regions mutated in the B.1.351 and B.1.1.7 variants were reportedly recognized by nearly half of the unique spike-specific TCRs. After two AZD1222 doses, both the breadth and the depth of spike-specific TCRs were significantly higher than at day 0 and than in MenACWY recipients. Conclusions about previously exposed vaccinees are limited because only five to seven AZD1222 recipients were SARS-CoV-2 seropositive at baseline. Participants were mostly white British and included more females than males, and it was suggested by the authors that clonal diversity may have been underestimated.

This clone was recorded a few times. The antigen this receptor binds is unknown. No quality values exist for individual bases; no much larger clone is one base distant. The intended sense of this specimen's time point label: baseline before first vaccination. Samples from vaccinated people were obtained from the UK trials COV001 and COV002, which included a single-blind randomized controlled phase 2/3 trial of AZD1222 (ChAdOx1 nCoV-19) in healthy adults. For TCRbeta chain sequencing, PBMC samples from trial participants were taken at day 0 and at day 28 after the second dose. The CDR3 regions of human TCRbeta chains were analyzed by immunosequencing. In the original analysis: TCRs in the repertoires were compared against a reference library of SARS-CoV-2-specific TCRs that had been generated with the MIRA antigen-specificity platform. Breadth was defined as the fraction of unique TCRs that were SARS-CoV-2-associated, and depth was defined as the fraction of total T cells that were SARS-CoV-2-associated. Each spike-specific TCR was assigned to its reactive spike region and to a CD4 or CD8 class using the MIRA data. Log10-transformed breadth and depth values were compared by one-way ANOVA with Sidak's multiple comparisons tests. The clones in this table, taken by TCRdb from immuneACCESS, are in-frame only. Not every clone is retained; where verified, under half of the shortfall comes from an unresolved V gene, and the cause of the rest is unknown. V and J calls and clone size are as listed in that table; D and trimming were resolved from the DNA. For this sample there are about 57,000 clones; 86% appear just once. In total, the top ten clones hold approximately 15% of the sample.

The TCR was taken from an adult in good health. Sequencing was performed on peripheral blood, taken on day 0 of AZD1222 vaccination.

Here the CDR3 is given as CASSPMGQNYGYTF. The sequenced DNA is TGTGCCAGCAGCCCCATGGGACAGAACTATGGCTACACCTTC. The chain employs TRBV9 and TRBJ1-2, with 7 central nucleotides matching TRBD1. The CDR3 has 14 amino acids, counting the end cysteine and phenylalanine. Only the CDR3 DNA stays, 42 bases, in frame from base 1. The V end gives up 4 bases and the J end 2 bases, leaving 5 bases in the junction not matched to a gene. The germline V gene encodes CDR1 SGDLS and CDR2 YYNGEE.